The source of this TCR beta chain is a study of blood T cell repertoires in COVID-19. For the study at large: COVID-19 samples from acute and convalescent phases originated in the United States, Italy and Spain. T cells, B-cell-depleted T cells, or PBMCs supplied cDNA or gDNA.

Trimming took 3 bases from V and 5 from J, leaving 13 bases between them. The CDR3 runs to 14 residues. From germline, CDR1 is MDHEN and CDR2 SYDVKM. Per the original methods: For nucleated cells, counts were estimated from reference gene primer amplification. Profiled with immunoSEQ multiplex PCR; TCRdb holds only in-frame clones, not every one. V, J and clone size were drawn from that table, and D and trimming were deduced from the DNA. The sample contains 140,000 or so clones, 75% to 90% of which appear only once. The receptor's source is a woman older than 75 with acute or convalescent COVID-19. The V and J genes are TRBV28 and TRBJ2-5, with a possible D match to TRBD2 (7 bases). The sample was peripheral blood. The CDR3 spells CASSLGGAVETQYF. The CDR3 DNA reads TGTGCCAGCAGTTTGGGGGGGGCAGTGGAGACCCAGTACTTC.